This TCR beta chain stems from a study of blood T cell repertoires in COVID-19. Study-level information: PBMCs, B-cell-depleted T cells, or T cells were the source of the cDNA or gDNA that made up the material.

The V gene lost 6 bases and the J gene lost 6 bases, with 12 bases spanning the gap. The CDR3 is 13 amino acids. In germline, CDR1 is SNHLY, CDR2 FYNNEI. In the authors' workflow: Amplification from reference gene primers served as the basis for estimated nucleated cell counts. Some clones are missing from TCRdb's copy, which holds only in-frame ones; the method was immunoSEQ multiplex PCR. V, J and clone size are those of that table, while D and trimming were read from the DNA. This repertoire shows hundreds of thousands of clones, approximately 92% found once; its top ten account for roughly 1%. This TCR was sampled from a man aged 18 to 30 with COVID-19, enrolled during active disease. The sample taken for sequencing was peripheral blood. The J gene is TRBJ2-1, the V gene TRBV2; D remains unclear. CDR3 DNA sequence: TGTGCCAGCAGCGCCACCGACTCCAATGAGCAGTTCTTC. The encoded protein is CASSATDSNEQFF.